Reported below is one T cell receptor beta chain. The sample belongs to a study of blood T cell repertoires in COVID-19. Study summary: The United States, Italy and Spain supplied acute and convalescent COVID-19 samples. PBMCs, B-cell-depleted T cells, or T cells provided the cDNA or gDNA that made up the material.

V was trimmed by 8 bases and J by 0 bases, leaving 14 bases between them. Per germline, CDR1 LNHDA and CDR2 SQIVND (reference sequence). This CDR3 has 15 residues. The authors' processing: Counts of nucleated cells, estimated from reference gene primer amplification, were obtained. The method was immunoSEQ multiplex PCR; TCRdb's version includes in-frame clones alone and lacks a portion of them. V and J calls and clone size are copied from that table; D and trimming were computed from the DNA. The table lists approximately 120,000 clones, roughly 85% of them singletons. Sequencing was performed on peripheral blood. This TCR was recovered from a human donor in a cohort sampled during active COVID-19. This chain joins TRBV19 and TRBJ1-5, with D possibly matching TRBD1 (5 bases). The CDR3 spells CASSSGTYSNQPQHF. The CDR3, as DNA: TGTGCCAGTTCGTCCGGGACTTATAGCAATCAGCCCCAGCATTTT.